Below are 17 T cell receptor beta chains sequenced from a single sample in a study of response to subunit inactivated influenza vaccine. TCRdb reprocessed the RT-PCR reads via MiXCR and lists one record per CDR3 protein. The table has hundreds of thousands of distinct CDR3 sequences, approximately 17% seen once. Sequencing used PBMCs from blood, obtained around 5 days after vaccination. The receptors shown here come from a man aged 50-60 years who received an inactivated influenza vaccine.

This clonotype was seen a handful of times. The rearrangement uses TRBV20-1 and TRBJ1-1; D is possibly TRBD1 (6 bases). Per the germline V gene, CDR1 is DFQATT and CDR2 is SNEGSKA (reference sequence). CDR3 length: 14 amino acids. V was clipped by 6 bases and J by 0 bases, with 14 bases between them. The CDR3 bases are TGCAGTGCCGAGGACAGAAACATGAACACTGAAGCTTTCTTT. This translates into CSAEDRNMNTEAFF.

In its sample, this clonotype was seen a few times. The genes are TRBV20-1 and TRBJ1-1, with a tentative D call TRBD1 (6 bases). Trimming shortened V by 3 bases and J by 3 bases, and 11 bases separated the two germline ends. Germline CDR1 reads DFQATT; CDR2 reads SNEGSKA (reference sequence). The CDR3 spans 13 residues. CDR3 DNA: TGCAGTGCTAGTACAGGGTGGGACACTGAAGCTTTCTTT. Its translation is CSASTGWDTEAFF.

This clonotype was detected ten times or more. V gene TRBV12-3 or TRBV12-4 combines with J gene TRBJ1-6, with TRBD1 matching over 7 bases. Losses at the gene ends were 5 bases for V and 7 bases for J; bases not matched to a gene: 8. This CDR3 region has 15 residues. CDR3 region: CASSPQTGRNSPLHF. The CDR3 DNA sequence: TGTGCCAGCAGTCCGCAGACAGGGCGGAATTCACCCCTCCACTTT.

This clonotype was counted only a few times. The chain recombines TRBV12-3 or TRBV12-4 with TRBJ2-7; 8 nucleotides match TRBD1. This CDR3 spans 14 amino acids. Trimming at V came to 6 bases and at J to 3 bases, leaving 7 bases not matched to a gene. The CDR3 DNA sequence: TGTGCCAGCAGCCCCGACAGGGGAGGCTACGAGCAGTACTTC. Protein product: CASSPDRGGYEQYF.

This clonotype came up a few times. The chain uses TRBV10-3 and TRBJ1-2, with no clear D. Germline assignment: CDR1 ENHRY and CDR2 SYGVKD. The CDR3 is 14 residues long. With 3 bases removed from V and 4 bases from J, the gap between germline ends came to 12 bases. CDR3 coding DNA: TGTGCCATCAGTGACCCCACGGCTACCTATGGCTACACCTTC. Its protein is CAISDPTATYGYTF.

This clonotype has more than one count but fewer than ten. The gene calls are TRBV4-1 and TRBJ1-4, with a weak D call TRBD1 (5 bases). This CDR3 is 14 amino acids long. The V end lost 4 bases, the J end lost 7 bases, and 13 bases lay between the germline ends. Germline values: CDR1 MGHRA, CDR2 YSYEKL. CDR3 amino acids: CASSLTGTAEKLFF. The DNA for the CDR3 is TGCGCCAGCAGCCTCACCGGGACGGCTGAAAAACTGTTTTTT.

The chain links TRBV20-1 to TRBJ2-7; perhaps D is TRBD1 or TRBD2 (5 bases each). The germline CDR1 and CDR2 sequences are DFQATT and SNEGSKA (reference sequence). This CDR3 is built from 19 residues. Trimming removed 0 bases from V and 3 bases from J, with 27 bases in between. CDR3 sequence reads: CSARDPTQPLPGRFYEQYF. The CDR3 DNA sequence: TGCAGTGCTAGAGATCCCACTCAGCCCTTGCCGGGGCGGTTCTACGAGCAGTACTTC.

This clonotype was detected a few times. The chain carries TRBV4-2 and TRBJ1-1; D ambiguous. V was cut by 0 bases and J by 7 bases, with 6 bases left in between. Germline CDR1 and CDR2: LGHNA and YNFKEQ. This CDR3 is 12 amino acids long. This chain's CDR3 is CASSQDAGEAFF. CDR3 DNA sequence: TGTGCCAGCAGCCAAGATGCGGGTGAAGCTTTCTTT.

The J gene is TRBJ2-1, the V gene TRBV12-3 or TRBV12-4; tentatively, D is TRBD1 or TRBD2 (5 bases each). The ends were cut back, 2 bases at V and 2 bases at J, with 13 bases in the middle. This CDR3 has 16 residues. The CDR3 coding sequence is TGTGCCAGCAGTTTATTTGGGGGTGTCACCTACAATGAGCAGTTCTTC. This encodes CASSLFGGVTYNEQFF.

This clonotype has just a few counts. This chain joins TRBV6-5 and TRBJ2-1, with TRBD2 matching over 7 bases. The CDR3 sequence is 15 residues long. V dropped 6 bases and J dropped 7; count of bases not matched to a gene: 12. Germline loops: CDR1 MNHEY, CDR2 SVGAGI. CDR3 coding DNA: TGTGCCAGCAGCTCCATGGAGTGGGGGGGGAATGAGCAGTTCTTC. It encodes CASSSMEWGGNEQFF.

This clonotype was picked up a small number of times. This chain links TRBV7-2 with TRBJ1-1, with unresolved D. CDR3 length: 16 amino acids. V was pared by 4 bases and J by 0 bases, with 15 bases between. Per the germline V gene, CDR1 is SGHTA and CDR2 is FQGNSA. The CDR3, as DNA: TGTGCCAGCAGCTCAGGACGGAATTCGATGAACACTGAAGCTTTCTTT. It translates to CASSSGRNSMNTEAFF.

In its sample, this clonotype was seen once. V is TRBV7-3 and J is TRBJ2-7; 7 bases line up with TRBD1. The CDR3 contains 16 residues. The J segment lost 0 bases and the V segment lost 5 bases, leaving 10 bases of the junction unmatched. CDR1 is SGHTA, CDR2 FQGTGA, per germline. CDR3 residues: CASSPGPRDSSYEQYF. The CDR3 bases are TGTGCCAGCAGCCCGGGGCCGAGGGACAGCTCCTACGAGCAGTACTTC.

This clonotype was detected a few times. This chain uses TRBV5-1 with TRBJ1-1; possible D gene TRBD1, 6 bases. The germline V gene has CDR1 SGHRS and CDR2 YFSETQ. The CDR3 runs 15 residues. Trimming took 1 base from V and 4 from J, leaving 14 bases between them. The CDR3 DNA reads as TGCGCCAGCAGCTTGACAGGGCCCTCCCTCACTGAAGCTTTCTTT. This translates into CASSLTGPSLTEAFF.

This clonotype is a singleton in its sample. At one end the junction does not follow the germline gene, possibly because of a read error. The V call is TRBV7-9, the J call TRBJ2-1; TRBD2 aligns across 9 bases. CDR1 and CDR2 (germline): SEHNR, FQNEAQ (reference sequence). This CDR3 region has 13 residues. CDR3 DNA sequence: TGTGACAGCAGCCCCCTAGCGGGGAATGAGCAGTTCTTC. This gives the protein CDSSPLAGNEQFF.

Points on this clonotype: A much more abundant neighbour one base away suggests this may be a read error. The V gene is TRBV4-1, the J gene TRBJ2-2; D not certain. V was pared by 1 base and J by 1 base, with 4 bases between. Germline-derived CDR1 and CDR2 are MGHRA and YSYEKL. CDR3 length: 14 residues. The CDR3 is CASSQGENTGELFF. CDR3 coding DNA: TGCGCCAGCAGCCAAGGAGAGAACACCGGGGAGCTGTTTTTT.

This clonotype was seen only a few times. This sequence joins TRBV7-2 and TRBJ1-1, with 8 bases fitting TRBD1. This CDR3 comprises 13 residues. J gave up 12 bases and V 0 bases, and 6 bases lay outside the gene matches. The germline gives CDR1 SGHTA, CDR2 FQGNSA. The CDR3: CASSLAGQGSPFF. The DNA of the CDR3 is TGTGCCAGCAGCTTAGCCGGACAGGGATCTCCTTTCTTT.

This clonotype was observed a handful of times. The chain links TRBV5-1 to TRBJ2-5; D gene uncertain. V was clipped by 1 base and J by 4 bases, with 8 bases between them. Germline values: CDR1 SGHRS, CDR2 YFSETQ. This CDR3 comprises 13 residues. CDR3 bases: TGCGCCAGCAGCTTGCGAAGGTTAGAGACCCAGTACTTC. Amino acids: CASSLRRLETQYF.